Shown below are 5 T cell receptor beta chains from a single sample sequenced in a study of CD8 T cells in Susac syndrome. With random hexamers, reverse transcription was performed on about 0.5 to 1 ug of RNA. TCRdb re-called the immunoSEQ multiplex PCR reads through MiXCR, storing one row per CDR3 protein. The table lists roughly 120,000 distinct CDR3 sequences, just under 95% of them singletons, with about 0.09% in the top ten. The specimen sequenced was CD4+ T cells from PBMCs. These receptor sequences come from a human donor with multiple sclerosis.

The chain's CDR3 is CASHRQGRNQPQHF. The DNA for the CDR3 is TGTGCCAGCCACCGACAGGGCCGCAATCAGCCCCAGCATTTT. V usage is TRBV6-1 and J usage is TRBJ1-5, with 7 bases that match TRBD1. Germline-derived CDR1 and CDR2 are MNHNS and SASEGT. The CDR3 is 14 amino acids. With 8 bases clipped from V and 2 bases from J, the junction kept 6 bases outside the gene matches.

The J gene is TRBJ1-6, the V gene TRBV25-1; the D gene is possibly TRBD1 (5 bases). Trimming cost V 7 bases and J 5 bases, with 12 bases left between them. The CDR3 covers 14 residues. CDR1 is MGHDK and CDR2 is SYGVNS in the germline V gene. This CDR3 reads CASKKGPDNSPLHF. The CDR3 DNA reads TGTGCCAGCAAGAAGGGACCGGATAATTCACCCCTCCACTTT.

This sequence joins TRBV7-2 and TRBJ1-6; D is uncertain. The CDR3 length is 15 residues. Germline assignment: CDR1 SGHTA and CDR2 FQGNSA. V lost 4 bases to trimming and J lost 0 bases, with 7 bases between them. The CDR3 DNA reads TGTGCCAGCAGCTACGGTTTCTCCTATAATTCACCCCTCCACTTT. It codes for CASSYGFSYNSPLHF.

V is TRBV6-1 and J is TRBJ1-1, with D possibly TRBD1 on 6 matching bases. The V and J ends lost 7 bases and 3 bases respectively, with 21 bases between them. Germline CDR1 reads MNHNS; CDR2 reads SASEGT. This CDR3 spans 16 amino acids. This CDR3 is CASTSVRGGGHTEAFF. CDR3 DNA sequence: TGTGCCAGCACCTCAGTCAGGGGAGGGGGTCACACTGAAGCTTTCTTT.

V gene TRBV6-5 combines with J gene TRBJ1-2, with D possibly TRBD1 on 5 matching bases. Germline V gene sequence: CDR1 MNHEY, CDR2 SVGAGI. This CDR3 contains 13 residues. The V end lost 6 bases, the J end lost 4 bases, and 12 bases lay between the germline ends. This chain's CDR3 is CASSTDSIYGYTF. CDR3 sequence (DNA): TGTGCCAGCAGCACCGACAGCATCTATGGCTACACCTTC.